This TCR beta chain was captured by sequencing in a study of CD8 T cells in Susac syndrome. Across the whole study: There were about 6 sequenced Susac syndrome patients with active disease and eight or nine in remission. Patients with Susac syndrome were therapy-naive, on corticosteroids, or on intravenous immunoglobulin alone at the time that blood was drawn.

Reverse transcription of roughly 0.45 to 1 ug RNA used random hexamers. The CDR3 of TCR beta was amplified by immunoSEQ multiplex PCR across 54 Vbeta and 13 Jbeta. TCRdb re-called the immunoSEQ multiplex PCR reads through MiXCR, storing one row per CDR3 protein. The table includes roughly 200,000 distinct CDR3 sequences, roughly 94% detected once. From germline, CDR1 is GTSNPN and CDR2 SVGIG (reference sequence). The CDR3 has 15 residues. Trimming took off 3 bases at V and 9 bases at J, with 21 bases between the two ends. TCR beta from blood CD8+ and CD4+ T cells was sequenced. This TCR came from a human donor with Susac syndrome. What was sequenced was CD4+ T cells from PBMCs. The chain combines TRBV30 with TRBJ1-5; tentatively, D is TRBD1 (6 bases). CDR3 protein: CAWSLTGNAGRPQHF. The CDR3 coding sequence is TGTGCCTGGAGCCTTACAGGGAACGCCGGTAGGCCCCAGCATTTT.